This passage covers 27 T cell receptor beta chains from one sample sequenced in a study of cytomegalovirus exposure and HLA in healthy donors. The PCR had 60 Vbeta and 13 Jbeta primers. Data came from immunoSEQ multiplex PCR; TCRdb stores just in-frame clones and leaves some out. The sample yields fewer than 110,000 clones, around 85% seen once. Specimen: PBMCs. The source is a young man in good health and CMV-seronegative.

This sequence joins TRBV5-1 and TRBJ2-7; TRBD1 might be the D (5 bases). V gave up 4 bases and J gave up 2 bases, with 13 bases separating them. CDR3 length: 14 amino acids. CDR1 is SGHRS and CDR2 is YFSETQ in the germline V gene. CDR3 sequence (DNA): TGCGCCAGCAGCCCACAGACAGCCACCTACGAGCAGTACTTC. Amino acid sequence: CASSPQTATYEQYF.

The V gene is TRBV27, the J gene TRBJ2-5; D perhaps matches TRBD1 (5 bases). Trimming took off 6 bases at V and 1 base at J, with 9 bases between the two ends. The CDR3 length is 13 residues. The germline V gene has CDR1 MNHEY and CDR2 SMNVEV (reference sequence). The CDR3 protein is CASRSGIQETQYF. As DNA, the CDR3 is TGTGCCAGCAGGTCAGGGATCCAAGAGACCCAGTACTTC.

The CDR3 loop reads CASSSRGAGDTQYF. In nucleotides, the CDR3 is TGTGCCAGCAGCTCCCGGGGGGCGGGAGATACGCAGTATTTT. The chain carries TRBV11-2 and TRBJ2-3; a weak D match, TRBD2 (7 bases). The CDR3 runs 14 residues. Trimming pared 4 bases from V and 5 bases from J, leaving 13 bases between. CDR1 and CDR2 from the germline V gene are SGHAT and FQNNGV.

The J gene is TRBJ1-1, the V gene TRBV5-1; D possibly corresponds to TRBD1 (6 bases). Germline CDR1 reads SGHRS; CDR2 reads YFSETQ. V was pared by 4 bases and J by 9 bases, with 16 bases between. This CDR3 is 13 amino acids long. The CDR3 sequence is CASSASGGAQAFF. CDR3 sequence (DNA): TGCGCCAGCAGCGCTAGCGGGGGGGCGCAAGCTTTCTTT. The whole variable domain, filled in from reference TRBV5-1 and TRBJ1-1, reads KAGVTQTPRYLIKTRGQQVTLSCSPISGHRSVSWYQQTPGQGLQFLFEYFSETQRNKGNFPGRFSGRQFSNSRSEMNVSTLELGDSALYLCASSASGGAQAFFGQGTRLTVV.

The V gene is TRBV30, the J gene TRBJ2-1, with 10 bases fitting TRBD2. The length of the CDR3 is 13 residues. V gave up 6 bases and J gave up 9 bases; unmatched junction bases: 8. Germline-derived CDR1 and CDR2 are GTSNPN and SVGIG (reference sequence). The CDR3 bases are TGTGCCTGCGGCCTAGCGGGAGCCATTGAGCAGTTCTTC. It translates to CACGLAGAIEQFF.

The DNA for the CDR3 is TGTGCCAGCAGTCCCGGGGGGGGTCTAGCTTTCTTT. As protein: CASSPGGGLAFF. The chain carries TRBV27 and TRBJ1-1; D possibly corresponds to TRBD1 (5 bases). V was clipped by 5 bases and J by 10 bases, with 14 bases between them. Germline V gene lookup returns CDR1 MNHEY and CDR2 SMNVEV (reference sequence). This CDR3 is 12 amino acids long.

The rearrangement links TRBV6-5 to TRBJ2-7, with TRBD2 matching 7 bases. Germline V lookup: CDR1 MNHEY, CDR2 SVGAGI. The CDR3 loop spans 15 amino acids. V lost 7 bases, J lost 4 bases, and 13 bases stayed unmatched. The CDR3 DNA is TGTGCCAGCAAAGGGACCCTGCGCGGGAGTTACGAGCAGTACTTC. This translates into CASKGTLRGSYEQYF.

This clone was counted a single time. V and J are TRBV12-5 and TRBJ2-5, with 9 nucleotides matching TRBD1. There are 16 residues in the CDR3. The germline V gene encodes CDR1 LGHNT and CDR2 FRNRAP. Germline trimming cut 2 bases from V and 3 bases from J; bases unmatched to any gene: 7. The CDR3 loop reads CASGLTTGGEEETQYF. The CDR3 region has the DNA TGTGCTAGTGGTTTGACGACAGGGGGGGAAGAAGAGACCCAGTACTTC.

The rearrangement uses TRBV9 and TRBJ2-5, with TRBD2 identical over 8 bases. The germline CDR1 and CDR2 sequences are SGDLS and YYNGEE. Trimming removed 4 bases from V and 1 base from J; junction bases left unmatched: 9. The length of the CDR3 is 16 residues. DNA of the CDR3: TGTGCCAGCAGCACCCCGCGCGGGGGGAGCCAAGAGACCCAGTACTTC. Translation: CASSTPRGGSQETQYF.

This rearrangement joins TRBV5-5 to TRBJ1-2; D might be TRBD1 (5 bases). V was cut by 4 bases and J by 0 bases, with 16 bases left in between. The V gene's germline CDR1 is SGHKS and CDR2 YYEKEE (reference sequence). There are 16 residues in the CDR3. CDR3 amino acids: CASSTLPGLANYGYTF. DNA for the CDR3: TGTGCCAGCAGCACCCTGCCGGGACTAGCTAACTATGGCTACACCTTC.

The genes are TRBV6-5 and TRBJ1-2; D call uncertain. The V end lost 4 bases, the J end lost 2 bases, and 8 bases lay between the germline ends. Per the germline V gene, CDR1 is MNHEY and CDR2 is SVGAGI. The CDR3 is 13 amino acids. CDR3 in DNA: TGTGCCAGCAGTTCCCCTCCCAACTATGGCTACACCTTC. Translated: CASSSPPNYGYTF.

The chain joins TRBV7-8 to TRBJ2-1; tentative D call: TRBD1 (6 bases). Germline assignment: CDR1 SGHVS and CDR2 FQNEAQ. The CDR3 runs to 18 residues. Between the trimmed V and J ends, which lost 5 bases and 1 base, there was a span of 21 bases. The CDR3 nucleotides are TGTGCCAGCAGCACTGGGACAAGGGGCCCTGAGTCCTACAATGAGCAGTTCTTC. This codes for CASSTGTRGPESYNEQFF.

V gene TRBV27 combines with J gene TRBJ2-7, with 11 bases identical to TRBD2. The CDR3 is 14 amino acids. V was clipped by 5 bases and J by 3 bases; unmatched bases: 3. Germline V lookup: CDR1 MNHEY, CDR2 SMNVEV (reference sequence). CDR3 loop: CASSLLAGGYEQYF. DNA for the CDR3: TGTGCCAGCAGTCTTCTAGCGGGAGGCTACGAGCAGTACTTC.

V is TRBV6-1 and J is TRBJ2-2, with 8 bases identical to TRBD2. The CDR3 runs to 14 residues. Germline V lookup: CDR1 MNHNS, CDR2 SASEGT. Unmatched junction bases numbered 1, after V lost 1 base and J lost 6 bases. The CDR3 DNA follows: TGTGCCAGCAGTGAAGGGACTAGCTCCGGGGAGCTGTTTTTT. This codes for CASSEGTSSGELFF.

J is TRBJ2-3 and V is TRBV2; 10 bases fit TRBD2. The trim removed 6 bases at V and 2 bases at J, leaving 5 bases unmatched. Looked up from germline, CDR1 is SNHLY and CDR2 is FYNNEI. This CDR3 is built from 15 residues. CDR3 DNA sequence: TGTGCCAGCAGCGGACTAGCGGATGTCACAGATACGCAGTATTTT. Translating it yields CASSGLADVTDTQYF.

This clone was picked up a small number of times. The genes are TRBV15 and TRBJ1-1; unclear D gene. Trimming left V 0 bases short and J 1 base short, with 3 bases between. The CDR3 runs to 13 residues. Looked up from germline, CDR1 is LNHNV and CDR2 is YYDKDF (reference sequence). The CDR3 region is CATSRDSNTEAFF. CDR3 coding DNA: TGTGCCACCAGCAGAGACTCGAACACTGAAGCTTTCTTT. Full variable domain (rest looked up from reference TRBV15 and TRBJ1-1): DAMVIQNPRYQVTQFGKPVTLSCSQTLNHNVMYWYQQKSSQAPKLLFHYYDKDFNNEADTPDNFQSRRPNTSFCFLDIRSPGLGDTAMYLCATSRDSNTEAFFGQGTRLTVV.

The chain employs TRBV18 and TRBJ1-2; D not resolved. The V end was cut by 1 base, the J end by 6 bases, with 9 bases between. The CDR3 is 13 residues long. Germline V gene sequence: CDR1 KGHSH, CDR2 LQKENI. The CDR3 DNA follows: TGTGCCAGCTCACCACAGTCTTCGGATGGCTACACCTTC. Protein sequence: CASSPQSSDGYTF.

The chain carries TRBV5-6 and TRBJ1-1, with D possibly TRBD1 on 5 matching bases. CDR3 length: 13 amino acids. Between the trimmed V and J ends, which lost 4 bases and 0 bases, there was a span of 7 bases. The V gene's germline CDR1 is SGHDT and CDR2 YYEEEE. The CDR3 loop reads CASSRRVNTEAFF. The CDR3 region has the DNA TGTGCCAGCAGCCGCAGGGTGAACACTGAAGCTTTCTTT.

The chain links TRBV7-8 to TRBJ2-7; 7 nucleotides line up with TRBD2. With V trimmed by 6 bases and J by 5 bases, 10 bases remained unmatched. The CDR3 has 14 residues. Per the germline V gene, CDR1 is SGHVS and CDR2 is FQNEAQ. As DNA, the CDR3 is TGTGCCAGCAGACACCGGGGACTAAGGGACGAGCAGTACTTC. Its protein product is CASRHRGLRDEQYF.

This chain links TRBV9 with TRBJ1-4; D remains ambiguous. The germline gives CDR1 SGDLS, CDR2 YYNGEE. This CDR3 has 14 amino acids. The V end lost 1 base, the J end lost 2 bases, and 6 bases lay between the germline ends. The CDR3 DNA reads TGTGCCAGCAGCGTACCCGGGACTAATGAAAAACTGTTTTTT. This codes for CASSVPGTNEKLFF.

The chain uses TRBV5-1 and TRBJ1-2; 8 nucleotides match TRBD1. Looked up from germline, CDR1 is SGHRS and CDR2 is YFSETQ. V shed 0 bases, J shed 6 bases, and the junction held 1 base outside the gene matches. The CDR3 loop spans 13 amino acids. The CDR3 spells CASSLGQGNGYTF. The DNA for the CDR3 is TGCGCCAGCAGCTTGGGACAGGGGAATGGCTACACCTTC.

The gene calls are TRBV21-1 and TRBJ2-3; the DNA was not used to check the table's D call, TRBD2. TRBV21-1 is a pseudogene. The CDR3 sequence is 16 residues long. The CDR3 sequence is CASRAKRGRARDTQYF. Here the CDR3 DNA reads TGTGCCAGCAGAGCAAAGCGGGGGCGTGCACGCGATACGCAGTATTTT.

The rearrangement links TRBV4-1 to TRBJ1-4, with TRBD1 matching over 7 bases. Germline V CDR1 and CDR2: MGHRA, YSYEKL. The CDR3 covers 16 residues. The ends lost 3 bases at V and 0 bases at J; junction bases unmatched: 4. CDR3 sequence: CASSQATGPTNEKLFF. The CDR3, as DNA: TGCGCCAGCAGCCAGGCGACAGGGCCAACTAATGAAAAACTGTTTTTT.

The gene calls are TRBV2 and TRBJ2-7; 7 positions agree with TRBD1. The length of the CDR3 is 15 residues. Germline CDR1 is SNHLY and CDR2 is FYNNEI. V lost 5 bases to trimming and J lost 0 bases; unmatched junction nucleotides: 7. The CDR3 loop is CASSSRGLSSYEQYF. CDR3 nucleotide sequence: TGTGCCAGCAGTTCTAGGGGGCTCAGCTCCTACGAGCAGTACTTC. Combining the CDR3 with reference TRBV2 and TRBJ2-7 gives the whole variable domain EPEVTQTPSHQVTQMGQEVILRCVPISNHLYFYWYRQILGQKVEFLVSFYNNEISEKSEIFDDQFSVERPDGSNFTLKIRSTKLEDSAMYFCASSSRGLSSYEQYFGPGTRLTVT.

This sequence joins TRBV4-1 and TRBJ2-4; D is unresolved. The CDR3 consists of 15 residues. V lost 3 bases, J lost 8 bases, and 17 bases lay in between. Germline V lookup: CDR1 MGHRA, CDR2 YSYEKL. The CDR3: CASSQPPESVDIQYF. The CDR3 nucleotides are TGCGCCAGCAGCCAGCCCCCCGAGTCCGTGGACATTCAGTACTTC.

The rearrangement uses TRBV5-1 and TRBJ1-1; no clear D. V gave up 0 bases and J gave up 0 bases, with 12 bases separating them. Germline CDR1 SGHRS, CDR2 YFSETQ. The CDR3 is 16 amino acids. The CDR3 loop reads CASSLVAGLMNTEAFF. CDR3 in DNA: TGCGCCAGCAGCTTGGTGGCAGGTCTCATGAACACTGAAGCTTTCTTT.

The chain couples TRBV19 to TRBJ2-7; 9 bases are a match to TRBD2. This CDR3 region has 15 residues. J gave up 4 bases and V 3 bases, and 7 bases lay outside the gene matches. In germline, CDR1 is LNHDA, CDR2 SQIVND (reference sequence). This chain's CDR3 is CASSIMASGKYEQYF. In DNA, the CDR3 is TGTGCCAGTAGTATTATGGCTAGCGGGAAATACGAGCAGTACTTC.